The entry that follows covers one T cell receptor beta chain sequence. Study processing details: Researchers report that nucleated cell counts were estimated from reference gene primer amplification. Sequenced by immunoSEQ multiplex PCR; TCRdb stores in-frame clones only, minus some. V, J and clone size are taken as reported in that table, and D and trimming were inferred from the DNA itself. The table has 380,000 or so clones, approximately 89% seen once; the top ten hold approximately 1.2%. This CDR3 spans 16 amino acids. Germline CDR1 is SQVTM and CDR2 is ANQGSEA. Trimming at V came to 7 bases and at J to 6 bases, leaving 19 bases not matched to a gene. The sample is drawn from a study of blood T cell repertoires in COVID-19. Across the study: The samples span acute and convalescent COVID-19 from the United States, Italy and Spain.

Assignment of participants to cohorts was predicated upon participant-reported clinical history. For recovered donors of Cohort 3, there were two negative PCRs, clearance, or symptom resolution. This clonotype originated in a man in his thirties or forties who had recovered from COVID-19. The chain joins TRBV29-1 to TRBJ2-3; 7 bases are a match to TRBD2. Sequenced material: PBMCs or T cells enriched from blood (not recorded which). CDR3 residues: CSAGGSGLRGGDTQYF. As DNA, the CDR3 is TGCAGCGCCGGGGGGTCTGGGCTGCGGGGTGGGGATACGCAGTATTTT.